A single sample is the source of the 12 T cell receptor beta chains below, sequenced in a study of blood T cell repertoires in COVID-19. Some clones are missing from TCRdb's copy, which holds only in-frame ones; the method was immunoSEQ multiplex PCR. The data hold 250,000 to 350,000 clones, with about 89% observed a single time. Material: peripheral blood. The receptors were gathered from a woman in her sixties with acute or convalescent COVID-19.

The V call is TRBV4-2, the J call TRBJ1-1; a weak D match, TRBD1 (5 bases). Germline-derived CDR1 and CDR2 are LGHNA and YNFKEQ. The CDR3 runs 13 residues. Trimming left V 1 base short and J 3 bases short, with 6 bases between. In DNA form, the CDR3 reads TGTGCCAGCAGCCAAGGGGGCTACACTGAAGCTTTCTTT. It specifies CASSQGGYTEAFF.

This clone was counted a single time. The chain combines TRBV30 with TRBJ2-7, with TRBD2 as a possible D gene (5 bases). Germline lookup yields CDR1 GTSNPN and CDR2 SVGIG (reference sequence). The germline V and J ends were trimmed by 4 bases and 2 bases, with 12 bases remaining between them. The CDR3 spans 13 residues. The CDR3 here is CAWMSGYTYEQYF. Written as DNA, the CDR3 is TGTGCCTGGATGAGCGGTTACACCTACGAGCAGTACTTC. Full variable domain (outside the CDR3, taken from reference TRBV30 and TRBJ2-7): SQTIHQWPATLVQPVGSPLSLECTVEGTSNPNLYWYRQAAGRGLQLLFYSVGIGQISSEVPQNLSASRPQDRQFILSSKKLLLSDSGFYLCAWMSGYTYEQYFGPGTRLTVT.

The chain has TRBV5-4 and TRBJ1-6; D is ambiguous. CDR1 is SGHNT and CDR2 is YYREEE in the germline V gene (reference sequence). Trimming took off 0 bases at V and 0 bases at J, with 4 bases between the two ends. The CDR3 consists of 15 residues. The CDR3 region has the DNA TGTGCCAGCAGCTTGGGCAGCTCCTATAATTCACCCCTCCACTTT. It is translated as CASSLGSSYNSPLHF.

The chain links TRBV7-2 to TRBJ1-2; 7 bases agree with TRBD1. Germline lookup yields CDR1 SGHTA and CDR2 FQGNSA. V trimming: 4 bases; J trimming: 2 bases; junction bases outside the gene matches: 7. CDR3 size: 15 residues. CDR3 sequence reads: CASSSGQNLNYGYTF. CDR3 DNA sequence: TGTGCCAGCAGCTCGGGACAGAATCTCAACTATGGCTACACCTTC.

The rearrangement uses TRBV7-9 and TRBJ2-5; TRBD1 agrees at 7 bases. V shed 5 bases and J 3 bases; nucleotides not matched to a gene: 9. Per germline, CDR1 SEHNR and CDR2 FQNEAQ (reference sequence). The CDR3 has 15 residues. Here the CDR3 reads CASSPRTGWEETQYF. The CDR3 coding sequence is TGTGCCAGCAGCCCGCGGACAGGTTGGGAAGAGACCCAGTACTTC.

The V and J genes are TRBV5-1 and TRBJ2-1; 14 bases line up with TRBD2. After removal of 0 bases from V and 0 bases from J, the junction contained 14 bases not matched to a gene. This CDR3 is built from 22 residues. Germline V gene data show CDR1 as SGHRS and CDR2 as YFSETQ. CDR3 amino acids: CASSLGQGGLAGGLSSYNEQFF. DNA of the CDR3: TGCGCCAGCAGCTTGGGACAGGGAGGACTAGCGGGGGGTCTCAGCTCCTACAATGAGCAGTTCTTC.

This sequence joins TRBV7-8 and TRBJ2-7; 8 bases are shared with TRBD1. Germline lookup yields CDR1 SGHVS and CDR2 FQNEAQ. Germline trimming cut 5 bases from V and 3 bases from J; bases unmatched to any gene: 6. The CDR3 consists of 14 residues. CDR3 residues: CASSQTGAYYEQYF. CDR3 nucleotide sequence: TGTGCCAGCAGCCAGACAGGGGCCTACTACGAGCAGTACTTC.

In its sample, this clone was seen once. The genes are TRBV5-1 and TRBJ2-5, with 10 bases matching TRBD1. The junction had 7 bases not matched to a gene; V was cut back by 7 bases and J by 1 base. CDR3 length: 15 residues. CDR1 is SGHRS, CDR2 YFSETQ, per germline. The CDR3 sequence: CASAGTGDVQETQYF. CDR3 nucleotides: TGCGCCAGCGCCGGGACAGGGGACGTCCAAGAGACCCAGTACTTC.

The chain has TRBV5-6 and TRBJ2-5; the match to TRBD1 covers 11 bases. Germline CDR1 reads SGHDT; CDR2 reads YYEEEE. This CDR3 has 16 residues. The junction had 11 bases not matched to a gene; V was cut back by 6 bases and J by 4 bases. The CDR3 loop reads CASTIPPGTGGETQYF. CDR3 nucleotides: TGTGCCAGCACCATTCCTCCCGGGACAGGGGGAGAGACCCAGTACTTC.

The chain combines TRBV3-1 (or the pseudogene TRBV3-2) with TRBJ1-4, with 8 bases lining up with TRBD1. The CDR3 length is 16 residues. CDR1 and CDR2 from the germline V gene are LGHDT and YNNKEL (reference sequence). V trimming: 2 bases; J trimming: 7 bases; junction bases outside the gene matches: 9. The CDR3 coding sequence is TGTGCCAGCAGCCAACAGATACCGGACAGGGTTGAAAAACTGTTTTTT. It specifies CASSQQIPDRVEKLFF.

This chain links TRBV5-1 with TRBJ2-5, with 7 bases lining up with TRBD1. After removal of 4 bases from V and 4 bases from J, the junction contained 13 bases not matched to a gene. This CDR3 is 16 amino acids long. Germline V gene sequence: CDR1 SGHRS, CDR2 YFSETQ. This CDR3 is CASSVQGIGVGETQYF. The CDR3, as DNA: TGCGCCAGCAGCGTACAGGGGATCGGAGTAGGAGAGACCCAGTACTTC.

The rearrangement links TRBV4-3 to TRBJ1-4, with a weak D call TRBD1 (6 bases). This CDR3 region has 17 residues. Trimming pared 0 bases from V and 8 bases from J, leaving 19 bases between. From germline, CDR1 is LGHNA and CDR2 YSLEER. CDR3 nucleotides: TGCGCCAGCAGCCAAGATCGCTTCTCCAGGACAGACGAAAAACTGTTTTTT. Residues: CASSQDRFSRTDEKLFF.